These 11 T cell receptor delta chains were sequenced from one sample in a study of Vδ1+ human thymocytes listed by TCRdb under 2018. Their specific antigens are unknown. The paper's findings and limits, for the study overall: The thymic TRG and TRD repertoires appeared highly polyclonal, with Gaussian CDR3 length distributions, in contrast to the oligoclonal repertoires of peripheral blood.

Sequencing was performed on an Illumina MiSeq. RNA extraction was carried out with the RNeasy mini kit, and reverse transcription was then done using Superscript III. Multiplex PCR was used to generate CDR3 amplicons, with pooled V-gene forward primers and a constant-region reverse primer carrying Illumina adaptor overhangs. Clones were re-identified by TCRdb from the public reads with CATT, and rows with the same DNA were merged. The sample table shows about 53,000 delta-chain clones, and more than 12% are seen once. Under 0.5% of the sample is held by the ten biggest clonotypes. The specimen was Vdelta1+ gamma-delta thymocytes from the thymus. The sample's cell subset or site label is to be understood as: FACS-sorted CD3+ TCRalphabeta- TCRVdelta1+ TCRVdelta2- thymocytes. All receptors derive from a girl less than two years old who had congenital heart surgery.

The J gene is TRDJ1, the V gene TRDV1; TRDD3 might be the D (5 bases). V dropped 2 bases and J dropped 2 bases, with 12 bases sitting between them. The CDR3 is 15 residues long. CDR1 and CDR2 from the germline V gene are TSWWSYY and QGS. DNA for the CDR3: TGTGCTCTTGGGGAATTGGGGTCTTCAACCGATAAACTCATCTTT. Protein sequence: CALGELGSSTDKLIF.

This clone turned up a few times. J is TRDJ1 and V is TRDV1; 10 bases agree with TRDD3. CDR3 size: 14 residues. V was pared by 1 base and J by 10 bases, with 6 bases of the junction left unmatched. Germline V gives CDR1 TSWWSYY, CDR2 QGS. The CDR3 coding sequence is TGTGCTCTTGGGGAACAAGGGGGATACGCAGCACTCATCTTT. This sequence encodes CALGEQGGYAALIF.

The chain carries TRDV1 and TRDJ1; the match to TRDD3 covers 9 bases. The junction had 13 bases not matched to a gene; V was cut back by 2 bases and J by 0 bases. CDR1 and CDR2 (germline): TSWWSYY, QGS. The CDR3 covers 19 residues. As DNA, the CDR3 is TGTGCTCTTGGGGAATTTTCCTGGGGGATCCCCCCGTACACCGATAAACTCATCTTT. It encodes CALGEFSWGIPPYTDKLIF.

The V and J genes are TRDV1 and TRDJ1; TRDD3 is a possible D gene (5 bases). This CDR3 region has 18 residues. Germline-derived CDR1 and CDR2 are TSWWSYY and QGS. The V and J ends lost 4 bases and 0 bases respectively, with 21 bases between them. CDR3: CALGVPHLGRDHTDKLIF. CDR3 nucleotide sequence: TGTGCTCTTGGGGTTCCCCACCTGGGCCGGGACCACACCGATAAACTCATCTTT.

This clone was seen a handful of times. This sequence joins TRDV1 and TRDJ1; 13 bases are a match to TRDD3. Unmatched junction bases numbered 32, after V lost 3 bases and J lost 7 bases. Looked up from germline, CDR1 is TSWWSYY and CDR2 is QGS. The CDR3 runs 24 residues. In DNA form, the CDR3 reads TGTGCTCTTGGGGACCCCCGAACCCCTCCTTGGGACTATACTGGGGGATACGCGGGCGTTAAACTCATCTTT. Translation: CALGDPRTPPWDYTGGYAGVKLIF.

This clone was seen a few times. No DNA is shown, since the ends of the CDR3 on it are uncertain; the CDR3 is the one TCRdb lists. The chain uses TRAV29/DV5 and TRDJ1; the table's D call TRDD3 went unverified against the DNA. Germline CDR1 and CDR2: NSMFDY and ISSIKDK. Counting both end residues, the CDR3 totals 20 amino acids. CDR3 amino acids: CSVLLCSSLLEVLVTDKLIF.

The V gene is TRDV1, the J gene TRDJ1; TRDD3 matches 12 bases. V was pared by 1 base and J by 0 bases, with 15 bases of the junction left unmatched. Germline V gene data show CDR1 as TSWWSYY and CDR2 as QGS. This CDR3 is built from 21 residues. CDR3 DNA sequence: TGTGCTCTTGGGGAACCGCGAGGAAGCACTGGGGGATACCAGTACACCGATAAACTCATCTTT. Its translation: CALGEPRGSTGGYQYTDKLIF.

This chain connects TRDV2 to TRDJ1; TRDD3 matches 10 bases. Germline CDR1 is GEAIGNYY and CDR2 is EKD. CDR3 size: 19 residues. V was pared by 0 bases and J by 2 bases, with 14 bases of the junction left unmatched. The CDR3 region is CACDTGLTGGCGMTDKLIF. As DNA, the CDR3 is TGTGCCTGTGACACCGGTTTAACTGGGGGATGCGGTATGACCGATAAACTCATCTTT.

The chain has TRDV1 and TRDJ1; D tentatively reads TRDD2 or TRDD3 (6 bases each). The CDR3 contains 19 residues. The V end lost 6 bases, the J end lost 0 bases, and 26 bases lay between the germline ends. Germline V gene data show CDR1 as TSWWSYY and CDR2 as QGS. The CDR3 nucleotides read TGTGCTCTTGGATTCCTATGCGAGGGTGGGATAGACTACACCGATAAACTCATCTTT. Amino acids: CALGFLCEGGIDYTDKLIF.

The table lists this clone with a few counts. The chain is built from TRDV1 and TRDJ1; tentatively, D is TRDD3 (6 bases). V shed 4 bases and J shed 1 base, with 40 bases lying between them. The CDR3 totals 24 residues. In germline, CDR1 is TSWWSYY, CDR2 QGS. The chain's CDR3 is CALGALLLDPSGGRPHRATDKLIF. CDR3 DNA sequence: TGTGCTCTTGGGGCCCTACTCCTAGATCCGTCGGGGGGACGGCCCCACAGAGCCACCGATAAACTCATCTTT.

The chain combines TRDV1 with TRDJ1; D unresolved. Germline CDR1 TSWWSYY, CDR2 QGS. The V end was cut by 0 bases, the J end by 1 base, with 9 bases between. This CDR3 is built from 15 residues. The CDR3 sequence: CALGELQRGTDKLIF. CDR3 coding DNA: TGTGCTCTTGGGGAACTCCAAAGAGGCACCGATAAACTCATCTTT.